This record looks at one T cell receptor (beta chain) sequence and its context. This entry belongs to a study of cytomegalovirus exposure and HLA in healthy donors. Primers for the PCR totalled 60 Vbeta and 13 Jbeta. Some clones are missing from TCRdb's copy, which holds only in-frame ones; the method was immunoSEQ multiplex PCR. Among 100,000 to 150,000 clones listed, 75% to 85% were seen once. Germline CDR1 SGHDT, CDR2 YYEEEE. Losses at the gene ends were 4 bases for V and 6 bases for J; bases not matched to a gene: 7. CDR3 size: 14 residues. The sample comprised PBMCs. This receptor was identified in a man aged 45-65 years in good health and CMV-seronegative. The chain has TRBV5-6 and TRBJ2-1; TRBD1 matches 7 bases. In nucleotides, the CDR3 is TGTGCCAGCAGCATTCTAGGGGGCCTCAATGAGCAGTTCTTC. It is translated as CASSILGGLNEQFF.